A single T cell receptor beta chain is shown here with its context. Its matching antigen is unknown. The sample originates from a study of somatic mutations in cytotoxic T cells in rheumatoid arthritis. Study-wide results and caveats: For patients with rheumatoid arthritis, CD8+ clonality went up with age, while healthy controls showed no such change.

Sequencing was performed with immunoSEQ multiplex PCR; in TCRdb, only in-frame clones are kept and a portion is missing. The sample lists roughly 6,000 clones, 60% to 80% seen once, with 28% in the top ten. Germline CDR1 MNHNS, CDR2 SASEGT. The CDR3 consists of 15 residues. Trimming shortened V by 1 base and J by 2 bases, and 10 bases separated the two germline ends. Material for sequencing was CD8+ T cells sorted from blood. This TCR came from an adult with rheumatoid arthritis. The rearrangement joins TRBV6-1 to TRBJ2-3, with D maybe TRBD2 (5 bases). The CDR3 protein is CASSEEVAITDTQYF. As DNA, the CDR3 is TGTGCCAGCAGTGAAGAGGTAGCGATCACAGATACGCAGTATTTT.